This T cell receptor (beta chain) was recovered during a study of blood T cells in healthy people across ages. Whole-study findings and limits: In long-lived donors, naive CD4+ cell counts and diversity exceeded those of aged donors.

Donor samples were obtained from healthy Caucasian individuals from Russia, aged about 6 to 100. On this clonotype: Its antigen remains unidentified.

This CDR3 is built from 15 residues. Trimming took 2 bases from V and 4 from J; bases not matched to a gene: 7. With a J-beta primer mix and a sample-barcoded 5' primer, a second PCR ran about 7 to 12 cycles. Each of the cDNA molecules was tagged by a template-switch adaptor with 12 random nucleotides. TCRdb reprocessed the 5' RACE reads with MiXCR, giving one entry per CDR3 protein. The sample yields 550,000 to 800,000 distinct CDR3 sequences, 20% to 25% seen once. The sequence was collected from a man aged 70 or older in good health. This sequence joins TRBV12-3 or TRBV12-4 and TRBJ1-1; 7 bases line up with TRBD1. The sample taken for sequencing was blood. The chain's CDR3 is CASSLWDRGSTEAFF. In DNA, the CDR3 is TGTGCCAGCAGTTTATGGGACAGAGGTAGCACTGAAGCTTTCTTT.